The rows below give T cell receptor beta chains drawn from one sample of a study of blood T cell repertoires in COVID-19. The table came from immunoSEQ multiplex PCR; TCRdb's copy has only in-frame clones and leaves some out. Of roughly 42,000 clones in the sample, 80% to 90% were seen once. The source material was peripheral blood. The source is a human donor in a cohort sampled during active COVID-19. The CDR3 runs from the conserved cysteine through the conserved F or W. The order of the fields is V gene, D gene, J gene, CDR3 DNA, CDR3 protein. The D gene is left open where the match is weak.

TRBV30	-	TRBJ2-1	TGTGCCTGGAGTGGGCTAGCGCACGCTGAGCAGTTCTTC	CAWSGLAHAEQFF
TRBV11-2	TRBD1	TRBJ2-7	TGTGCCAGCAGCTTAGGGACAGGATTCTACGAGCAGTACTTC	CASSLGTGFYEQYF
TRBV5-5	TRBD1	TRBJ2-3	TGTGCCAGCAGCTTCCGACAGGGAAGGGCAGATACGCAGTATTTT	CASSFRQGRADTQYF
TRBV11-2	-	TRBJ2-7	TGTGCCAGCAGCGCGACAGTCTCCTACGAGCAGTACTTC	CASSATVSYEQYF
TRBV13	-	TRBJ2-5	TGTGCCAGCAGCCGGGGCCGGGGGTATCAAGAGACCCAGTACTTC	CASSRGRGYQETQYF
TRBV11-2	-	TRBJ2-4	TGTGCCAGCAGCGTGGGCCGGCAAAACATTCAGTACTTC	CASSVGRQNIQYF
TRBV7-2	-	TRBJ2-5	TGTGCCAGCAGCTTATTGACGGGAGAAGAGACCCAGTACTTC	CASSLLTGEETQYF
TRBV4-2	TRBD2	TRBJ2-1	TGTGCCAGCAGCCAAGGAAACAGCGGGGGGGCAGGTGAGCAGTTCTTC	CASSQGNSGGAGEQFF
TRBV29-1	TRBD1	TRBJ1-2	TGCAGCGCCGAAGGGACAGGGGATGACTATGGCTACACCTTC	CSAEGTGDDYGYTF
TRBV30	TRBD1	TRBJ2-7	TGTGCCTGGGGAGGCGGCCCAGGGGGCCCTGTTGGCTCCTACGAGCAGTACTTC	CAWGGGPGGPVGSYEQYF
TRBV30	-	TRBJ1-5	TGTGCCTGGAGTTTCGGATCAGGGGGCAATCAGCCCCAGCATTTT	CAWSFGSGGNQPQHF